One sample yielded the 18 T cell receptor beta chains listed below, sequenced in a study of T cells after yellow fever vaccination. TCRdb recomputed calls from the 5' RACE reads with MiXCR, one row per CDR3 protein. Of more than 350,000 distinct CDR3 sequences in the sample, roughly 11% were seen once. The sequencing here drew on PBMCs, taken on the day of the first yellow fever vaccination. These TCRs come from a young man who received the YFV17D yellow fever vaccine.

This clonotype was seen only a few times. The genes are TRBV5-4 and TRBJ2-5, with D uncertain. The germline gives CDR1 SGHNT, CDR2 YYREEE (reference sequence). V lost 4 bases, J lost 3 bases, and 10 bases lay in between. The CDR3 has 13 amino acids. CDR3 protein: CASSKRLEETQYF. The CDR3 DNA sequence: TGTGCCAGCAGCAAACGACTGGAAGAGACCCAGTACTTC. Full variable domain (outside the CDR3, taken from reference TRBV5-4 and TRBJ2-5): ETGVTQSPTHLIKTRGQQVTLRCSSQSGHNTVSWYQQALGQGPQFIFQYYREEENGRGNFPPRFSGLQFPNYSSELNVNALELDDSALYLCASSKRLEETQYFGPGTRLLVL.

This clonotype showed up just a few times. The chain recombines TRBV6-1 with TRBJ1-2, with D unresolved. The V gene's germline CDR1 is MNHNS and CDR2 SASEGT. Deletions cut 8 bases from V and 1 base from J, with 20 bases between. The CDR3 runs to 16 residues. The CDR3 here is CASWGELKLDNYGYTF. The CDR3 DNA reads TGTGCCAGCTGGGGAGAGCTCAAGCTCGATAACTATGGCTACACCTTC.

In this sample, this clonotype turned up a few times. This sequence joins TRBV19 and TRBJ2-5; 12 positions match TRBD2. This CDR3 is built from 17 residues. V lost 5 bases, J lost 1 base, and 8 bases stayed unmatched. Germline V gives CDR1 LNHDA, CDR2 SQIVND (reference sequence). CDR3 coding DNA: TGTGCCAGTAGTGCCGTCCGGACTAGCGGGGTCCAAGAGACCCAGTACTTC. Amino acids: CASSAVRTSGVQETQYF.

J is TRBJ2-7 and V is TRBV3-1; D is unresolved. Germline V gene sequence: CDR1 LGHDT, CDR2 YNNKEL (reference sequence). The CDR3 covers 15 residues. V lost 2 bases and J lost 0, with 11 bases in between. Here the CDR3 reads CASSQNFDGSYEQYF. The CDR3 nucleotides read TGTGCCAGCAGCCAAAACTTTGACGGCTCCTACGAGCAGTACTTC.

The sample holds a few counts of this clonotype. V is TRBV6-6 and J is TRBJ2-1; perhaps D is TRBD1 or TRBD2 (5 bases each). Trimming removed 5 bases at V and 9 bases at J, with 14 bases between. The germline V gene has CDR1 MNHNY and CDR2 SVGAGI (reference sequence). The CDR3 has 13 residues. CDR3 in amino acids: CASSPASGTEQFF. In DNA, the CDR3 is TGTGCCAGCAGTCCCGCTTCCGGGACTGAGCAGTTCTTC.

CDR3 amino acids: CASSMSGILGGYTF. The CDR3 DNA follows: TGTGCCAGTAGTATGTCCGGAATTTTGGGAGGCTACACCTTC. The rearrangement uses TRBV19 and TRBJ1-2, with D uncertain. Per the germline V gene, CDR1 is LNHDA and CDR2 is SQIVND (reference sequence). The CDR3 sequence is 14 residues long. V was trimmed by 3 bases and J by 8 bases, leaving 16 bases between them.

This clonotype was detected only a few times. The rearrangement joins TRBV6-1 to TRBJ1-5; D might be TRBD1 (5 bases). Per the germline V gene, CDR1 is MNHNS and CDR2 is SASEGT. This CDR3 contains 15 residues. V was clipped by 7 bases and J by 1 base, with 14 bases between them. CDR3 DNA: TGTGCCAGCAATACAGGTCTCTGGAGCAATCAGCCCCAGCATTTT. It yields the protein CASNTGLWSNQPQHF.

This clonotype was picked up a small number of times. This sequence joins TRBV30 and TRBJ1-3; D is unresolved. This CDR3 comprises 14 residues. Germline V gene sequence: CDR1 GTSNPN, CDR2 SVGIG (reference sequence). The germline V and J ends were trimmed by 2 bases and 2 bases, with 10 bases remaining between them. In DNA form, the CDR3 reads TGTGCCTGGAGTAGAACGGCAACTGGAAACACCATATATTTT. This codes for CAWSRTATGNTIYF.

The table lists this clonotype with a few counts. The chain links TRBV4-1 to TRBJ2-3, with D perhaps matching TRBD1 or TRBD2 (6 bases each). V shed 3 bases and J shed 4 bases, with 8 bases lying between them. Per germline, CDR1 MGHRA and CDR2 YSYEKL. This CDR3 spans 13 amino acids. CDR3 nucleotide sequence: TGCGCCAGCAGCCAGGGGGGCTCAGATACGCAGTATTTT. Translated: CASSQGGSDTQYF.

Ten or more counts support this clonotype. The chain joins TRBV20-1 to TRBJ2-5; D gene ambiguous. Per germline, CDR1 DFQATT and CDR2 SNEGSKA (reference sequence). Trimming removed 2 bases from V and 5 bases from J, with 9 bases in between. This CDR3 region has 12 residues. The CDR3 reads CSARLVSETQYF. CDR3 DNA sequence: TGCAGTGCTAGACTAGTTTCGGAGACCCAGTACTTC.

This clonotype has a handful of counts. The genes are TRBV6-2 or TRBV6-3 and TRBJ2-3, with D uncertain. Trimming cost V 9 bases and J 6 bases, with 16 bases left between them. There are 13 residues in the CDR3. Looked up from germline, CDR1 is MNHEY and CDR2 is SVGEGT. This CDR3 is CASVDRLQDTQYF. CDR3 in DNA: TGTGCCAGTGTGGACCGACTCCAGGATACGCAGTATTTT.

The CDR3 DNA reads TGCGCCAGCAGCCCCCGGGGGGTTACTTCACCCCTCCACTTT. It encodes CASSPRGVTSPLHF. The chain is built from TRBV4-1 and TRBJ1-6; D perhaps matches TRBD1 (5 bases). In germline, CDR1 is MGHRA, CDR2 YSYEKL. V gave up 4 bases and J gave up 9 bases, with 13 bases separating them. The CDR3 is made up of 14 amino acids.

The gene calls are TRBV3-1 and TRBJ2-1; D possibly corresponds to TRBD2 (6 bases). Germline V gives CDR1 LGHDT, CDR2 YNNKEL (reference sequence). The CDR3 length is 15 residues. Trimming stripped 3 bases from V and 0 bases from J, with 9 bases between. DNA for the CDR3: TGTGCCAGCAGCCAGACTAGGAACTCCTACAATGAGCAGTTCTTC. It specifies CASSQTRNSYNEQFF.

This clonotype has only a few counts. The chain is built from TRBV6-2 or TRBV6-3 and TRBJ1-1, with D uncertain. The ends were cut back, 8 bases at V and 8 bases at J, with 21 bases in the middle. The CDR3 runs 14 residues. Germline assignment: CDR1 MNHEY and CDR2 SVGEGT. The CDR3 loop reads CASSSPTQTGEAFF. The DNA of the CDR3 is TGTGCCAGCTCCTCCCCTACACAGACCGGAGAAGCTTTCTTT.

In this sample, this clonotype turned up a few times. This sequence joins TRBV12-3 or TRBV12-4 and TRBJ1-1; 7 positions agree with TRBD1. J was trimmed by 10 bases and V by 6 bases; bases with no gene match: 5. This CDR3 region has 11 residues. The CDR3 sequence is CASSTDRVAFF. CDR3 coding DNA: TGTGCCAGCAGCACCGACAGGGTAGCTTTCTTT.

The sample holds a few counts of this clonotype. The chain couples TRBV18 to TRBJ2-3; the D is unclear. Germline-derived CDR1 and CDR2 are KGHSH and LQKENI. Trimming removed 3 bases at V and 3 bases at J, with 10 bases between. The CDR3 extends over 14 amino acids. CDR3 loop: CASSPPQRTDTQYF. Here the CDR3 DNA reads TGTGCCAGCTCACCCCCACAACGTACAGATACGCAGTATTTT.

This clonotype turned up a few times. V gene TRBV10-3 combines with J gene TRBJ2-4; TRBD2 might be the D (6 bases). V lost 2 bases and J lost 0, with 11 bases in between. CDR1 and CDR2 (germline): ENHRY, SYGVKD. This CDR3 is built from 16 residues. CDR3 sequence reads: CAISEGGPLAKNIQYF. The CDR3 bases are TGTGCCATCAGTGAGGGAGGGCCGCTAGCCAAAAACATTCAGTACTTC.

This clonotype came up a few times. V usage is TRBV5-4 and J usage is TRBJ2-5; D may be TRBD2 (6 bases). V lost 0 bases, J lost 2 bases, and 11 bases lay in between. Germline V gene data show CDR1 as SGHNT and CDR2 as YYREEE (reference sequence). This CDR3 is built from 15 residues. The CDR3 loop is CASSLGGDLQETQYF. The DNA for the CDR3 is TGTGCCAGCAGCTTGGGGGGGGATCTTCAAGAGACCCAGTACTTC.